This T cell receptor beta chain was observed in a study of T cell repertoires in cytomegalovirus infection. Study as a whole: The study used recently identified HLA-C-restricted and well-studied HLA-B-restricted CMV epitopes. CMV infection together with matching HLA type was indicated by public TCR beta signatures.

Concerning this clonotype: Its target is unknown.

General study points: CMV carriers with the relevant HLA were identified by cumulative public TCR beta family frequency. In two of eight donors, the top clonotype was HLA-C-restricted CMV-specific.

Germline CDR1 MNHEY, CDR2 SVGAGI. The CDR3 runs 12 residues. Trimming shortened V by 8 bases and J by 4 bases, and 9 bases separated the two germline ends. MiXCR, run by TCRdb on the reads, gives a single entry per CDR3 protein. Of more than 55,000 distinct CDR3 sequences detected, roughly 22% appear once; the ten largest clones hold roughly two thirds. This specimen consisted of CD8+ T cells from cultured PBMCs, obtained from culture after CMV antigen stimulation. The clonotype was recovered from a human donor in good health (CMV status not recorded). Some clones in this sample may be carry-over from other donors' samples. The gene calls are TRBV6-5 and TRBJ2-1, with D hard to call. In DNA form, the CDR3 reads TGTGCCAGCGGTGGGCTTTACAATGAGCAGTTCTTC. This codes for CASGGLYNEQFF.